This TCR beta chain was found in a study of vaccination and CD4 T cells after COVID-19. Treatment here: approximately 9-day PBMC culture with coronavirus spike peptide pools or control peptides (ViraFEST assay). Notes on the study in general: The study found median SARS-CoV-2-reactive clonotypes rising from around 20 to 38, not significantly.

Cultured CD4+ T cell DNA underwent sequencing with the Oncomine TCR Beta short-read assay. TCRdb re-called the PCR reads with MiXCR, one entry per CDR3 protein. Of some 14,000 distinct CDR3 sequences listed, 29% were seen once; the top ten hold 15% to 20%. Worth noting for this clonotype: Its antigen is not identified.

The specimen comprised CD4+ T cells from blood, cultured in vitro, sampled before SARS-CoV-2 vaccination. This sequence originates from a human donor who received a COVID-19 vaccine.

The CDR3 region has the DNA TGTGCCAGCAGTTCCAGGCGAGACAATCAGCCCCAGCATTTT. Its protein is CASSSRRDNQPQHF. The chain recombines TRBV6-5 with TRBJ1-5; D uncertain. Trimming took off 4 bases at V and 3 bases at J, with 10 bases between the two ends. The CDR3 runs 14 residues. The germline gives CDR1 MNHEY, CDR2 SVGAGI.